This T cell receptor beta chain was sequenced in a study of T-cell memory formation after mild COVID-19. In the case of this clonotype: Its antigen is not identified.

CDR3 size: 15 residues. J gave up 7 bases and V 5 bases, and 14 bases lay outside the gene matches. From germline, CDR1 is SGHNT and CDR2 YENEEA. Whole-study findings and limits: CD4+ clones that contracted lay mainly in CM and EM; CD8+ ones lay in EMRA.

Barcoded TCR alpha and TCR beta cDNA libraries with UMIs came from 5'RACE using constant-segment primers. Each CDR3 protein is one row after TCRdb ran MiXCR on the 5' RACE reads. The table shows under 250,000 distinct CDR3 sequences, with less than 20% occurring only once. The TCR comes from an adult woman who had mild COVID-19 (a few samples of this study predate the infection). Cell type and time point are not known. Sequencing was performed on PBMCs or a T cell subset sorted from them (not recorded which). The gene calls are TRBV11-3 and TRBJ2-7, with TRBD2 identical over 7 bases. The CDR3 DNA sequence: TGTGCCAGCAGCGAAGGAGGTTCTAGCGGACGGGAGCAGTACTTC. It yields the protein CASSEGGSSGREQYF.